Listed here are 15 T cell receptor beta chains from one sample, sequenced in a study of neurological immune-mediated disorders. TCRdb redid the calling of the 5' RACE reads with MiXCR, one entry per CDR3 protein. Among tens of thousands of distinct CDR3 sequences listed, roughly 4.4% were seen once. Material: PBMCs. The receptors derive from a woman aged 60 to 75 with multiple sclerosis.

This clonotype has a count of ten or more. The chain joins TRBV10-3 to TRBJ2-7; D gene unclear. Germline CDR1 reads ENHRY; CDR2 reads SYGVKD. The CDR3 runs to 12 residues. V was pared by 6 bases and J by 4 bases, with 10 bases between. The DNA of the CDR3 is TGTGCCATCAGCCCGGGCCTTTACGAGCAGTACGTC. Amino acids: CAISPGLYEQYV.

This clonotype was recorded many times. The CDR3, as DNA: TGCGCCAGCAGGGGACCAGGGACAGGTAGTTCACCCCTCCACTTT. It yields the protein CASRGPGTGSSPLHF. J is TRBJ1-6 and V is TRBV10-2; 8 bases align to TRBD1. V lost 6 bases, J lost 9 bases, and 10 bases stayed unmatched. This CDR3 spans 15 amino acids. CDR1 WSHSY and CDR2 SAAADI come from the germline V gene.

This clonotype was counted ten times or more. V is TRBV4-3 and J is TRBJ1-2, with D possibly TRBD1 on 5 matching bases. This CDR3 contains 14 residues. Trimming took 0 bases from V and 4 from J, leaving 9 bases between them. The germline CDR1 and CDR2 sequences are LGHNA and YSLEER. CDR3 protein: CASSQDIRAYGYTF. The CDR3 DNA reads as TGCGCCAGCAGCCAAGACATCAGGGCCTATGGCTACACCTTC.

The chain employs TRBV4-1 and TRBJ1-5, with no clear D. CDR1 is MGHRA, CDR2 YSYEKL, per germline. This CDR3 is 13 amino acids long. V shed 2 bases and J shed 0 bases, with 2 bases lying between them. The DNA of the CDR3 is TGCGCCAGCAGCCAAAGTAGCAATCAGCCCCAGCATTTT. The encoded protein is CASSQSSNQPQHF.

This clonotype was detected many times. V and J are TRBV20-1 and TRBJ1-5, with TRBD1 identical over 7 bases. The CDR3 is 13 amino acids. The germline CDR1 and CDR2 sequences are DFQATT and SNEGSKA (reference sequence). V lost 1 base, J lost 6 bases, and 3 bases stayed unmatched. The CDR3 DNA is TGCAGTGCTAGAGCCAGGGGGAGTCAGCCCCAGCATTTT. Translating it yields CSARARGSQPQHF.

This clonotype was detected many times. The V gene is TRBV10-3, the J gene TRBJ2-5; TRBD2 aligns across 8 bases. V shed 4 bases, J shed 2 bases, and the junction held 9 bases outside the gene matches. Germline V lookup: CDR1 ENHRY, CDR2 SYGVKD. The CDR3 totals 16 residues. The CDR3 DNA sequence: TGTGCCATCAGTGCCAGAGCGGGAGTTTGGCAAGAGACCCAGTACTTC. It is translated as CAISARAGVWQETQYF.

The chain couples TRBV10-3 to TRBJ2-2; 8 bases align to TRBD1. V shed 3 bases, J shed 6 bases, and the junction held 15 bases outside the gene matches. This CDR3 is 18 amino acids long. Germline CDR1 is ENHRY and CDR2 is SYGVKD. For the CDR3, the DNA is TGTGCCATCAGTGAATACTCCGGGACAGGAGGCGGGGCCGGGGAGCTGTTTTTT. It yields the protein CAISEYSGTGGGAGELFF.

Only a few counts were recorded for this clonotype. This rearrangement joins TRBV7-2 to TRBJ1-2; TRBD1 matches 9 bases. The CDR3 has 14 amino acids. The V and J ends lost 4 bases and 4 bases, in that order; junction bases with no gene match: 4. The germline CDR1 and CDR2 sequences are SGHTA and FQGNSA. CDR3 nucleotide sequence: TGTGCCAGCAGCTCCACGGGACAGGGCTATGGCTACACCTTC. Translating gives CASSSTGQGYGYTF.

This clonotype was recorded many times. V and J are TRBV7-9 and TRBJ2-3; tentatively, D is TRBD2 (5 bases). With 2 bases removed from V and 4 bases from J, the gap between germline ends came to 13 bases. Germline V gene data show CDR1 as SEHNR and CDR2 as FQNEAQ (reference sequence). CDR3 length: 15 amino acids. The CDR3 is CASSLRGLEADTQYF. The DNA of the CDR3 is TGTGCCAGCAGCTTAAGAGGGCTAGAAGCAGATACGCAGTATTTT.

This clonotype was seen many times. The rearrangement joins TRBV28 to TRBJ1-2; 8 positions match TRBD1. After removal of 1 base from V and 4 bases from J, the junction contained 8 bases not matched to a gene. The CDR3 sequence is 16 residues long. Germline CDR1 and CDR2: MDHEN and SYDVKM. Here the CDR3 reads CASSLLGTGTVYGYTF. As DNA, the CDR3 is TGTGCCAGCAGTTTATTGGGGACAGGAACCGTCTATGGCTACACCTTC.

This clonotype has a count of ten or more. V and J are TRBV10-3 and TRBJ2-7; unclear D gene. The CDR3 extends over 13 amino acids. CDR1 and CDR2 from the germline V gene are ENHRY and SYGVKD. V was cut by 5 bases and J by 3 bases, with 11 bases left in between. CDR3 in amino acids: CAISLTLSYEQYV. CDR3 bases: TGTGCCATCAGTTTGACGCTAAGCTACGAGCAGTACGTC.

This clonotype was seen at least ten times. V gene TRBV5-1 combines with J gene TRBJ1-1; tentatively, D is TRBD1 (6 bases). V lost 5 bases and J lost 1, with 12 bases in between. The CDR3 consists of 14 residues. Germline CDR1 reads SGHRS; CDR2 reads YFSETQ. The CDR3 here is CASSFLQGNTEAFF. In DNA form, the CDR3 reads TGCGCCAGCAGTTTTCTACAGGGGAACACTGAAGCTTTCTTT.

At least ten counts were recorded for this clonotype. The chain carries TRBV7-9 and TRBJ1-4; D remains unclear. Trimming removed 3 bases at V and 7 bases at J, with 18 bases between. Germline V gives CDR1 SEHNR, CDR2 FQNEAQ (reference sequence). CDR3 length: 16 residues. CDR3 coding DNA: TGTGCCAGCAGCTTGAGGGTGGCAGAGAGGGCTGAAAAACTGTTTTTT. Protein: CASSLRVAERAEKLFF.

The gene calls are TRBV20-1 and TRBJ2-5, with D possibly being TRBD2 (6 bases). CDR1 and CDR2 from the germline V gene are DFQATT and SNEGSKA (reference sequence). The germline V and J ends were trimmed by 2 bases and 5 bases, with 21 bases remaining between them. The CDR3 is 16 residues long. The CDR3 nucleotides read TGCAGTGCTAGACCTACCGCGGGGTTAGCCTGGGAGACCCAGTACTTC. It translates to CSARPTAGLAWETQYF.

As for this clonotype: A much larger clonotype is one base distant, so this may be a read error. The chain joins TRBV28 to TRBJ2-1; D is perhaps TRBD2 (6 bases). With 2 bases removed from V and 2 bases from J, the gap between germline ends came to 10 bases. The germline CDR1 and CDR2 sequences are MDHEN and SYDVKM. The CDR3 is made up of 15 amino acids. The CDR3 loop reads CASSLGRLAYNEQFF. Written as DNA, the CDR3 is TGTGCCAGCAGTTTAGGGAGACTAGCCTACAATGAGCAGTTCTTC.